This T cell receptor (beta chain) was profiled in a study of response to subunit inactivated influenza vaccine. TCRdb passed the RT-PCR reads through MiXCR, listing each CDR3 protein once. The sample records around 580,000 distinct CDR3 sequences, 14% being singletons. The CDR3 has 16 amino acids. The ends were cut back, 6 bases at V and 7 bases at J, with 21 bases in the middle. This sequence originates from a man aged 45 to 65 who received an inactivated influenza vaccine. This sample comprised PBMCs from blood, obtained 11 to 12 days after vaccination. The chain joins TRBV12-3 or TRBV12-4 to TRBJ1-4, with D possibly TRBD1 on 5 matching bases. CDR3 sequence: CASSSIRGGWAEKLFF. CDR3 coding DNA: TGTGCCAGCAGCTCTATCCGGGGGGGATGGGCTGAAAAACTGTTTTTT.